This TCR beta chain came from a study of blood T cell repertoires in COVID-19. Study overall: There were acute and convalescent COVID-19 samples, and they came from the United States, Italy and Spain. T cells, B-cell-depleted T cells, or PBMCs provided the cDNA or gDNA that served as material.

Original processing methods: Nucleated cell number was recorded as an estimate derived from reference gene primer amplification. The table came from immunoSEQ multiplex PCR; TCRdb's copy has only in-frame clones and leaves some out. The V and J calls and clone size are taken from that table; D and trimming were inferred from the DNA. The sample records around 160,000 clones, more than 65% being singletons. V was cut by 4 bases and J by 2 bases, with 13 bases left in between. Germline V gene sequence: CDR1 SGHRS, CDR2 YFSETQ. The CDR3 consists of 15 residues. The sequenced material came from peripheral blood. The receptor was isolated from a woman older than 75 with acute or convalescent COVID-19. The chain has TRBV5-1 and TRBJ1-3; no firm D call. The CDR3 DNA reads as TGCGCCAGCAGCCCCGGAGGTTTAGCTGGAAACACCATATATTTT. This sequence encodes CASSPGGLAGNTIYF. Combining the CDR3 with reference TRBV5-1 and TRBJ1-3 gives the whole variable domain KAGVTQTPRYLIKTRGQQVTLSCSPISGHRSVSWYQQTPGQGLQFLFEYFSETQRNKGNFPGRFSGRQFSNSRSEMNVSTLELGDSALYLCASSPGGLAGNTIYFGEGSWLTVV.